One and the same sample provided the 9 T cell receptor beta chains below, sequenced in a study of T-cell memory formation after mild COVID-19 (dated by TCRdb to the early 2020s). The library was prepared using 5' RACE. The listed sequencing device is Illumina NovaSeq 6000. The public reads were run again by TCRdb, first through fastp at Q25 and then through MiXCR, and only productive beta chains were kept. Each CDR3 protein gets just one entry, which takes the most common genes and DNA from the rows behind it. This sample comprises over 30,000 distinct CDR3 sequences, about an eighth of them detected only once. The ten most abundant clones make up 29% of the sample. The sequenced material came from PBMCs or a T cell subset sorted from them (not recorded which). The receptors derive from a man younger than 35 who had mild COVID-19 (a few samples of this study predate the infection). The sample titles of this study are shuffled in the database, so cell type and time point are left out; the donor was told from shared clones.

There are many counts of this clonotype. The chain joins TRBV27 to TRBJ2-5; the D is unclear. This CDR3 has 13 amino acids. Germline V CDR1 and CDR2: MNHEY, SMNVEV (reference sequence). Trimming cost V 5 bases and J 5 bases, with 12 bases left between them. CDR3 DNA: TGTGCCAGCAGTCCTCGGACGCGGGAGACCCAGTACTTC. It translates to CASSPRTRETQYF.

This clonotype was detected ten times or more. The chain employs TRBV27 and TRBJ2-2; D is unclear. With 2 bases removed from V and 4 bases from J, the gap between germline ends came to 5 bases. This CDR3 is built from 13 residues. CDR1 is MNHEY, CDR2 SMNVEV, per germline (reference sequence). The CDR3 nucleotides are TGTGCCAGCAGTTTACAGGTCACCGGGGAGCTGTTTTTT. Translation: CASSLQVTGELFF.

In this sample, this clonotype is medium-sized. The chain links TRBV4-1 to TRBJ2-3; D is uncertain. CDR1 is MGHRA and CDR2 is YSYEKL in the germline V gene. This CDR3 is built from 15 residues. The V gene lost 4 bases and the J gene lost 0 bases, with 11 bases spanning the gap. This CDR3 is CASSPGSPSTDTQYF. CDR3 bases: TGCGCCAGCAGCCCAGGAAGCCCTAGCACAGATACGCAGTATTTT.

This clonotype has a count of ten or more. The V call is TRBV11-2, the J call TRBJ1-3; TRBD1 matches at 9 bases. Germline V lookup: CDR1 SGHAT, CDR2 FQNNGV. This CDR3 is 17 amino acids long. V shed 3 bases, J shed 2 bases, and the junction held 8 bases outside the gene matches. The CDR3 loop reads CASSFTWGTGPGNTIYF. CDR3 DNA sequence: TGTGCCAGCAGCTTCACCTGGGGGACAGGGCCTGGAAACACCATATATTTT.

This clonotype has ten or more counts. V gene TRBV21-1 combines with J gene TRBJ1-1; TRBD1 was called by the table and not checked on the DNA. TRBV21-1 is given as a pseudogene. This CDR3 has 14 amino acids. The CDR3 bases are TGTGCCAGCAGCAAAGACAGGGTGAACACTGAAGCTTTCTTT. It yields the protein CASSKDRVNTEAFF.

Ten or more counts support this clonotype. The V call is TRBV6-5, the J call TRBJ1-2; 9 nucleotides align to TRBD1. CDR1 MNHEY and CDR2 SVGAGI come from the germline V gene. Germline trimming cut 5 bases from V and 5 bases from J; bases unmatched to any gene: 3. The CDR3 is made up of 13 amino acids. In nucleotides, the CDR3 is TGTGCCAGCAGTCTACAGGGGGCTTATGGCTACACCTTC. This gives the protein CASSLQGAYGYTF.

This clonotype occurred many times. The chain has TRBV6-2 or TRBV6-3 and TRBJ2-1; a weak D match, TRBD1 (6 bases). The CDR3 totals 12 residues. Trimming pared 10 bases from V and 10 bases from J, leaving 17 bases between. Germline CDR1 reads MNHEY; CDR2 reads SVGEGT. The CDR3 sequence is CATMIGGLEQFF. Here the CDR3 DNA reads TGTGCCACTATGATAGGGGGATTAGAGCAGTTCTTC.

The sample holds a few counts of this clonotype. This chain connects TRBV5-6 to TRBJ2-5; TRBD2 agrees at 8 bases. Unmatched junction bases numbered 7, after V lost 4 bases and J lost 5 bases. CDR1 and CDR2 from the germline V gene are SGHDT and YYEEEE. CDR3 size: 14 residues. The CDR3 spells CASSGKRGIETQYF. The CDR3 nucleotides are TGTGCCAGCAGCGGGAAGCGGGGGATTGAGACCCAGTACTTC.

This clonotype was observed at least ten times. V gene TRBV5-1 combines with J gene TRBJ2-1; D might be TRBD1 (6 bases). This CDR3 region has 14 residues. V lost 2 bases to trimming and J lost 0 bases, with 6 bases between them. Germline-derived CDR1 and CDR2 are SGHRS and YFSETQ. The CDR3 sequence is CASSLQGSYNEQFF. CDR3 nucleotide sequence: TGCGCCAGCAGCTTACAGGGCTCCTACAATGAGCAGTTCTTC.